A selection of T cell receptor beta chains follows, all from one sample in a study of shared clonotypes between healthy human individuals. Assay used: immunoSEQ multiplex PCR; TCRdb lists only in-frame clones, some missing. The sample holds about 2.1 million clones, 80% to 95% seen once. Sequences were obtained from naive CD8+ T cells from PBMCs. The receptors here all came from a man between 18 and 29 years old in good health. Some clones in this sample may be carry-over from other donors' samples. Both conserved end residues are part of each CDR3. D genes are given only for firm matches. Some rows mark clone size as missing; the rest say once, few, many or name a class of expanded clone.

>NA|NA|TRBJ2-1|TRBV7-9
CASSGGVSQKVEQFF
TGTGCCAGCAGCGGTGGCGTCTCTCAGAAGGTTGAGCAGTTCTTC
>once|NA|TRBJ2-3|TRBV27
CASSAPRGGTSDTQYF
TGTGCCAGCAGTGCGCCCAGGGGGGGGACATCGGATACGCAGTATTTT
>NA|NA|TRBJ2-7|TRBV18
CASSPRSDSYEQYF
TGTGCCAGCTCACCCAGGAGCGACTCCTACGAGCAGTACTTC
>NA|TRBD1|TRBJ2-7|TRBV7-9
CASSQTGGGYEQYF
TGTGCCAGCAGCCAGACAGGGGGCGGTTACGAGCAGTACTTC
>NA|TRBD2|TRBJ2-1|TRBV4-1
CASSQGTGSGRSYNEQFF
TGCGCCAGCAGCCAAGGTACTGGTAGCGGGAGGTCCTACAATGAGCAGTTCTTC
>NA|TRBD1|TRBJ1-4|TRBV5-1
CASSPGTVTTNEKLFF
TGCGCCAGCAGCCCCGGGACAGTGACAACTAATGAAAAACTGTTTTTT
>NA|NA|TRBJ2-2|TRBV11-2
CASSAAWGSGELFF
TGTGCCAGCAGCGCGGCGTGGGGATCCGGGGAGCTGTTTTTT
>NA|TRBD1|TRBJ2-5|TRBV19
CASSIDPQGARETQYF
TGTGCCAGTAGTATAGATCCTCAGGGGGCCAGAGAGACCCAGTACTTC
>NA|TRBD1|TRBJ2-4|TRBV13
CASSYQQGDKNIQYF
TGTGCCAGCAGCTACCAACAGGGGGACAAAAACATTCAGTACTTC
>NA|NA|TRBJ2-5|TRBV6-5
CASNLYRGGETQYF
TGTGCCAGCAACCTTTACAGGGGAGGAGAGACCCAGTACTTC
>NA|NA|TRBJ2-7|TRBV27
CASRGFGALPHEQYF
TGTGCCAGCAGGGGGTTCGGGGCCCTTCCCCACGAGCAGTACTTC
>NA|NA|TRBJ2-6|TRBV9
CASTPTALLSGANVLTF
TGTGCCAGCACCCCGACAGCCCTCCTCTCTGGGGCCAACGTCCTGACTTTC
>NA|TRBD2|TRBJ2-7|TRBV2
CATRGGREQYF
TGTGCCACCCGGGGGGGGCGCGAGCAGTACTTC
>once|TRBD1|TRBJ2-5|TRBV28
CASRGIFGQGQETQYF
TGTGCCAGCAGGGGCATTTTTGGACAGGGGCAAGAGACCCAGTACTTC
>NA|NA|TRBJ2-5|TRBV5-6
CASSFPRTPGRTQYF
TGTGCCAGCAGCTTTCCGCGGACTCCGGGGAGGACCCAGTACTTC
>once|NA|TRBJ2-4|TRBV2
CASSEGRGQSIRVQYF
TGTGCCAGCAGTGAGGGGCGCGGACAGAGTATTCGGGTTCAGTACTTC
>NA|NA|TRBJ2-7|TRBV7-9
CASSVLGAGAVYEQYF
TGTGCCAGCAGCGTATTGGGGGCAGGGGCAGTCTACGAGCAGTACTTC
>NA|TRBD1|TRBJ2-7|TRBV4-2
CATGQGSTYEQYF
TGTGCCACCGGACAGGGGAGTACCTACGAGCAGTACTTC
>NA|NA|TRBJ2-4|TRBV5-6
CASSFMTENIQYF
TGTGCCAGCAGCTTCATGACGGAAAACATTCAGTACTTC
>NA|NA|TRBJ2-3|TRBV5-1
CASSHPPWVGDRTSDTQYF
TGCGCCAGCAGCCACCCACCGTGGGTAGGAGACCGTACATCAGATACGCAGTATTTT
>once|NA|TRBJ2-7|TRBV11-2
CASSLDSVQVSYEQYF
TGTGCCAGCAGCTTAGATTCGGTACAGGTTTCCTACGAGCAGTACTTC
>NA|NA|TRBJ1-5|TRBV28
CASRLERGYSNQPQHF
TGTGCCAGCAGGCTGGAAAGGGGGTATAGCAATCAGCCCCAGCATTTT
>NA|NA|TRBJ2-5|TRBV11-2
CASSSLWETQYF
TGTGCCAGCAGCTCCTTATGGGAGACCCAGTACTTC
>NA|NA|TRBJ1-1|TRBV23-1
CASNGVVRDTEAFF
TGCGCCAGCAACGGAGTGGTACGGGACACTGAAGCTTTCTTT
>NA|NA|TRBJ1-4|TRBV7-3
CASLENEKLFF
TGTGCCAGCCTCGAAAATGAAAAACTGTTTTTT
>NA|NA|TRBJ2-4|TRBV4-3
CASSQEGEKGGIQYF
TGCGCCAGCAGCCAAGAGGGTGAGAAGGGCGGCATTCAGTACTTC
>NA|TRBD2|TRBJ2-7|TRBV2
CASSGSVSGYLLSYEQYF
TGTGCCAGCAGTGGGTCCGTTAGCGGGTACCTCCTCTCCTACGAGCAGTACTTC
>NA|TRBD1|TRBJ1-1|TRBV7-9
CASSSRQGETEAFF
TGTGCCAGCAGCTCACGACAGGGTGAAACTGAAGCTTTCTTT
>NA|TRBD1|TRBJ2-7|TRBV28
CASSLWGDRAGEQYF
TGTGCCAGCAGTTTATGGGGGGACAGGGCTGGCGAGCAGTACTTC
>NA|TRBD2|TRBJ2-1|TRBV5-1
CASSFAPSGSNEQFF
TGCGCCAGCAGCTTCGCCCCTAGCGGGTCCAATGAGCAGTTCTTC
>NA|NA|TRBJ2-1|TRBV27
CASSLRDTRGEQFF
TGTGCCAGCAGTTTAAGGGACACACGGGGTGAGCAGTTCTTC
>NA|NA|TRBJ2-5|TRBV11-2
CASSLDRQGGETQYF
TGTGCCAGCAGCTTAGATCGCCAGGGCGGGGAGACCCAGTACTTC
>NA|NA|TRBJ2-1|TRBV4-1
CASSQGAGSYNEQFF
TGCGCCAGCAGCCAAGGGGCCGGCTCCTACAATGAGCAGTTCTTC
>few|NA|TRBJ1-1|TRBV9
CASSAGQTEAFF
TGTGCCAGCAGCGCAGGACAGACTGAAGCTTTCTTT
>NA|NA|TRBJ1-5|TRBV6-1
CASLLDRSNQPQHF
TGTGCCAGCCTCCTTGACAGGAGCAATCAGCCCCAGCATTTT
>NA|NA|TRBJ1-6|TRBV6-5
CASSYSAGSNDSPLHF
TGTGCCAGCAGTTATAGCGCCGGGTCCAACGATTCACCCCTCCACTTT
>NA|NA|TRBJ2-1|TRBV7-9
CASNIAEEQFF
TGTGCCAGCAACATAGCGGAAGAGCAGTTCTTC
>NA|NA|TRBJ2-1|TRBV5-6
CASSVAGKQFF
TGTGCCAGCAGCGTGGCGGGGAAGCAGTTCTTC
>NA|NA|TRBJ2-1|TRBV5-1
CASSLAGGAYNEQFF
TGCGCCAGCAGCTTGGCCGGCGGGGCCTACAATGAGCAGTTCTTC